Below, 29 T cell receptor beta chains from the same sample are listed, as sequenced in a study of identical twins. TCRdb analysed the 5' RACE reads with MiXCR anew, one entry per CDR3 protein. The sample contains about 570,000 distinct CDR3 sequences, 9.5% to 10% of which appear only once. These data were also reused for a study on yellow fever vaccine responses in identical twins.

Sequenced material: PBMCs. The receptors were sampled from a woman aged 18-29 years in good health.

DNA of the CDR3: TGTGCCAGCAGTGGACTAGCGATATGGGAGACCCAGTACTTC. Protein product: CASSGLAIWETQYF. The chain has TRBV6-1 and TRBJ2-5, with TRBD2 identical over 8 bases. The CDR3 length is 14 residues. Germline CDR1 and CDR2: MNHNS and SASEGT. V shed 4 bases, J shed 5 bases, and the junction held 6 bases outside the gene matches.

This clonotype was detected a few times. This chain's CDR3 is CASRDSAGELFF. The CDR3 region has the DNA TGCGCCAGCAGAGACAGCGCCGGGGAGCTGTTTTTT. The chain joins TRBV10-2 to TRBJ2-2, with a weak D call TRBD1 (5 bases). The CDR3 is 12 residues long. Per germline, CDR1 WSHSY and CDR2 SAAADI. Trimming removed 6 bases from V and 6 bases from J, with 8 bases in between.

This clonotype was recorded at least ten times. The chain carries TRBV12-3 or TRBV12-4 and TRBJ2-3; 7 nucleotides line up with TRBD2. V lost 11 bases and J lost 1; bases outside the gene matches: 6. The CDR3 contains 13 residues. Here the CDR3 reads CAEPTSRTDTQYF. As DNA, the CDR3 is TGTGCCGAACCGACTAGCCGCACAGATACGCAGTATTTT.

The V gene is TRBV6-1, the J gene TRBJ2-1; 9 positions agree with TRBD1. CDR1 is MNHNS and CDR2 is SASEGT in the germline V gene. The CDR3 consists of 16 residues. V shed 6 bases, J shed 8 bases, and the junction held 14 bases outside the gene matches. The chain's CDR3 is CASSPNPDRGSDEQFF. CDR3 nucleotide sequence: TGTGCCAGCAGCCCCAACCCGGACAGGGGAAGCGATGAGCAGTTCTTC.

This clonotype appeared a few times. The CDR3 DNA is TGTGCCAGCAGCGCACAACGGGACTTCACCGGGGAGCTGTTTTTT. This translates into CASSAQRDFTGELFF. This chain links TRBV7-2 with TRBJ2-2; weak D call: TRBD2 (6 bases). The V gene's germline CDR1 is SGHTA and CDR2 FQGNSA. The CDR3 contains 15 residues. Trimming took 5 bases from V and 4 from J, leaving 14 bases between them.

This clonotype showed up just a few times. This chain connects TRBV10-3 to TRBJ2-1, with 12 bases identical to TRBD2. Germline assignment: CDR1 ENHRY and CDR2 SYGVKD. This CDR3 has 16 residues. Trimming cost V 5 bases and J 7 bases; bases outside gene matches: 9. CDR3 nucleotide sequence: TGTGCCATCAGTACCAGACTAGCGGGAGTCGGGAATGAGCAGTTCTTC. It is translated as CAISTRLAGVGNEQFF.

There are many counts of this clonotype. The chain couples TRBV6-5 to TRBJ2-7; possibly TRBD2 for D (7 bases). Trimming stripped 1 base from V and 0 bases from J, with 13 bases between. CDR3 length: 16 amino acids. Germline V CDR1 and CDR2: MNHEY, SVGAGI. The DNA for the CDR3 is TGTGCCAGCAGTTACTTAGGGGGGGAGAGCTCCTACGAGCAGTACTTC. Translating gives CASSYLGGESSYEQYF.

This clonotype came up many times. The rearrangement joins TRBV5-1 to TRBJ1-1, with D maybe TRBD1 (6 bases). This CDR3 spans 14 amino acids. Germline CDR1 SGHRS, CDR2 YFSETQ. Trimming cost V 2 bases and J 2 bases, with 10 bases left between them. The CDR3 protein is CASSFGQLNTEAFF. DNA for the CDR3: TGCGCCAGCAGCTTTGGACAGCTCAACACTGAAGCTTTCTTT.

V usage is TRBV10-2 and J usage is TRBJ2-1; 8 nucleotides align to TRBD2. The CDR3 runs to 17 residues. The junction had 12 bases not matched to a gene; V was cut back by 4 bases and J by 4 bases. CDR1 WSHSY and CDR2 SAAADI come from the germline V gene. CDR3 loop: CASSASIAGFSYNEQFF. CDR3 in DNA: TGCGCCAGCAGTGCGTCGATAGCGGGATTTTCGTACAATGAGCAGTTCTTC.

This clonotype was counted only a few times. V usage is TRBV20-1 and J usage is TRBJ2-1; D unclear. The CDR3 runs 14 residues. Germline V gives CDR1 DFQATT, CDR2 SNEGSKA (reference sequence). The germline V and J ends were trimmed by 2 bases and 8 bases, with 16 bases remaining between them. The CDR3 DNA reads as TGCAGTGCTAGACTCTCAGGCGAGTACGATGAGCAGTTCTTC. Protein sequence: CSARLSGEYDEQFF.

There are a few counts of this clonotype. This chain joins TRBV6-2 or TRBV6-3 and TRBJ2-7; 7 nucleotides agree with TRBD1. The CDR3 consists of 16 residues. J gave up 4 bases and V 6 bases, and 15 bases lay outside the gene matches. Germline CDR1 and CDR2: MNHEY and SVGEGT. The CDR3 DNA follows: TGTGCCAGCAGCTCGACAGGGCCGGAGAGGGAATACGAGCAGTACTTC. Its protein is CASSSTGPEREYEQYF.

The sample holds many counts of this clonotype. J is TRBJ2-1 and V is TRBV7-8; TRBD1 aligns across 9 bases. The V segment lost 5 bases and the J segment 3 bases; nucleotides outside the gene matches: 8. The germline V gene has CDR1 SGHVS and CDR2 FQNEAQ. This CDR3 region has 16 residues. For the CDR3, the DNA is TGTGCCAGCAGCCGACGGTCGGGACAGGGCTACAATGAGCAGTTCTTC. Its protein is CASSRRSGQGYNEQFF.

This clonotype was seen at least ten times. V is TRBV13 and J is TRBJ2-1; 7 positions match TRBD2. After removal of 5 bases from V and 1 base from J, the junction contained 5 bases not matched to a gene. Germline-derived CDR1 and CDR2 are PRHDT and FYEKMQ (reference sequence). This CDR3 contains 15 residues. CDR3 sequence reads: CASSRRGESYNEQFF. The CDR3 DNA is TGTGCCAGCAGCCGACGGGGGGAGTCCTACAATGAGCAGTTCTTC.

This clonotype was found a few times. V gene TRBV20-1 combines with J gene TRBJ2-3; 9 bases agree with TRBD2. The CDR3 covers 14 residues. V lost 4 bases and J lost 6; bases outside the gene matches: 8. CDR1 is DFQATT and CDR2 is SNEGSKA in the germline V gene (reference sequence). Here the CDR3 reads CSATRLAEDDTQYF. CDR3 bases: TGCAGTGCTACCAGACTAGCGGAAGATGATACGCAGTATTTT.

The CDR3, as DNA: TGCGCCAGCAGCCAAGGGGCCCTAGCAAGCACAGATACGCAGTATTTT. Its protein is CASSQGALASTDTQYF. This chain uses TRBV4-3 with TRBJ2-3, with D possibly matching TRBD2 (5 bases). The V end was cut by 1 base, the J end by 0 bases, with 11 bases between. The CDR3 consists of 16 residues. CDR1 is LGHNA and CDR2 is YSLEER in the germline V gene.

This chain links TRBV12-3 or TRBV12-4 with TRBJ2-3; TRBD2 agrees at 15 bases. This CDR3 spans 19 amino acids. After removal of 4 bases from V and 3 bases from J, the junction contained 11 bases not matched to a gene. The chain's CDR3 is CASSWPGLAGGERTDTQYF. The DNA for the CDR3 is TGTGCCAGCAGTTGGCCGGGACTAGCGGGGGGCGAGAGAACAGATACGCAGTATTTT.

CDR3 residues: CASSLESGLNTGELFF. The DNA of the CDR3 is TGTGCCAGCAGCTTGGAGTCGGGGCTGAACACCGGGGAGCTGTTTTTT. This chain uses TRBV5-5 with TRBJ2-2; tentatively, D is TRBD1 or TRBD2 (5 bases each). Trimming shortened V by 0 bases and J by 1 base, and 10 bases separated the two germline ends. The germline gives CDR1 SGHKS, CDR2 YYEKEE (reference sequence). CDR3 size: 16 residues.

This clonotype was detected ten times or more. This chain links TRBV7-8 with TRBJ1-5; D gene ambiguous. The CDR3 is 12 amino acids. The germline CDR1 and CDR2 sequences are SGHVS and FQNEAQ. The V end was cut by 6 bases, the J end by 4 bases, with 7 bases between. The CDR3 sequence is CASSTLNQPQHF. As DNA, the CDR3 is TGTGCCAGCAGTACGCTGAATCAGCCCCAGCATTTT. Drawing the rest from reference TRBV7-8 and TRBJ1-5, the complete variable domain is GAGVSQSPRYKVAKRGQDVALRCDPISGHVSLFWYQQALGQGPEFLTYFQNEAQLDKSGLPSDRFFAERPEGSVSTLKIQRTQQEDSAVYLCASSTLNQPQHFGDGTRLSIL.

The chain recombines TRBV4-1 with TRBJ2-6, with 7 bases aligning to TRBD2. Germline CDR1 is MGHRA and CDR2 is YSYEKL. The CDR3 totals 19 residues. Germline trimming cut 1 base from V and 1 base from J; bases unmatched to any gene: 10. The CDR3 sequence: CASSQVWEGPGSGANVLTF. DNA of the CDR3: TGCGCCAGCAGCCAAGTTTGGGAGGGGCCCGGGTCTGGGGCCAACGTCCTGACTTTC.

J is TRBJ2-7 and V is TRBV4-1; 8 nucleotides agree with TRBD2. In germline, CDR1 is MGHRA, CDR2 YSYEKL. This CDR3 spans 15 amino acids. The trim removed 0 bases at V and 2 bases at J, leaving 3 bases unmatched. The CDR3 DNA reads TGCGCCAGCAGCCAAGAAAAGCGGGAGACCTACGAGCAGTACTTC. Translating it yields CASSQEKRETYEQYF.

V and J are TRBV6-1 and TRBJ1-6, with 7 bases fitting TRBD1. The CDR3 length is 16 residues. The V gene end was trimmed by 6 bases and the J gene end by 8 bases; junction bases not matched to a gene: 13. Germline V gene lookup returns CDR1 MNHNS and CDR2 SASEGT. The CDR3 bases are TGTGCCAGCAGCCCCAAGAGAGGGGGCTTTGATTCACCCCTCCACTTT. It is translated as CASSPKRGGFDSPLHF.

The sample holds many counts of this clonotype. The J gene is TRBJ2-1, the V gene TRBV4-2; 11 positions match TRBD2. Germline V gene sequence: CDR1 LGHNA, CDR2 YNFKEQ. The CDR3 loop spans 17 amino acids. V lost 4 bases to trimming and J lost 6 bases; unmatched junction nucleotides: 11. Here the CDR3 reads CASSRGPLAGGTNEQFF. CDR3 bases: TGTGCCAGCAGCCGTGGGCCCCTAGCGGGGGGAACCAATGAGCAGTTCTTC.

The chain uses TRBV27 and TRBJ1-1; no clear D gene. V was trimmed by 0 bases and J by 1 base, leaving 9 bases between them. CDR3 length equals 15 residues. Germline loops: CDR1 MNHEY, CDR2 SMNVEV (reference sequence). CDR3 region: CASSLSATANTEAFF. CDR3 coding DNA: TGTGCCAGCAGTTTATCCGCAACAGCGAACACTGAAGCTTTCTTT.

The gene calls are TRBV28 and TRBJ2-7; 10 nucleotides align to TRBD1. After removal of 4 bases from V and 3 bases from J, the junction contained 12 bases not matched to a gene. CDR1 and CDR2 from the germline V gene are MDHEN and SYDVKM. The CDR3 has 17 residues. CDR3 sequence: CASSSRDRGLLSYEQYF. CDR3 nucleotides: TGTGCCAGCAGTTCCCGGGACAGGGGCCTGCTAAGCTACGAGCAGTACTTC. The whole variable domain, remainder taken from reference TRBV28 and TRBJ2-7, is DVKVTQSSRYLVKRTGEKVFLECVQDMDHENMFWYRQDPGLGLRLIYFSYDVKMKEKGDIPEGYSVSREKKERFSLILESASTNQTSMYLCASSSRDRGLLSYEQYFGPGTRLTVT.

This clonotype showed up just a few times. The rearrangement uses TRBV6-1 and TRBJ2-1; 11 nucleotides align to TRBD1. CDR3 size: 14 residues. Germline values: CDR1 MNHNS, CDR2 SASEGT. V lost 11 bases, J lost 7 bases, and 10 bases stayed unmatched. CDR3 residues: CAVNRDRGRNEQFF. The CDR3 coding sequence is TGTGCCGTCAACCGGGACAGGGGGAGGAATGAGCAGTTCTTC.

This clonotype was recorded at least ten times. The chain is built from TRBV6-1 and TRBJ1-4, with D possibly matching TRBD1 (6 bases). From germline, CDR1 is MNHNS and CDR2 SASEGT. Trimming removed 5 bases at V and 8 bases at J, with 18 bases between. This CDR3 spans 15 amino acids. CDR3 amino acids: CASSPQGGVGEKLFF. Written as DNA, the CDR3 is TGTGCCAGCAGTCCTCAAGGGGGAGTAGGCGAAAAACTGTTTTTT.

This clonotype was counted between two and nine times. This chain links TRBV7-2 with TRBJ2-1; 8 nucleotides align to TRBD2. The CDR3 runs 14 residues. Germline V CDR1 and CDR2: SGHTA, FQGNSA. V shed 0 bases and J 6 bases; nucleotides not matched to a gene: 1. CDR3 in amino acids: CASSLASGINEQFF. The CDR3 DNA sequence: TGTGCCAGCAGCTTAGCTAGCGGGATCAATGAGCAGTTCTTC. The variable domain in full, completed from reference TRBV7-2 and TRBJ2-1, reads GAGVSQSPSNKVTEKGKDVELRCDPISGHTALYWYRQSLGQGLEFLIYFQGNSAPDKSGLPSDRFSAERTGGSVSTLTIQRTQQEDSAVYLCASSLASGINEQFFGPGTRLTVL.

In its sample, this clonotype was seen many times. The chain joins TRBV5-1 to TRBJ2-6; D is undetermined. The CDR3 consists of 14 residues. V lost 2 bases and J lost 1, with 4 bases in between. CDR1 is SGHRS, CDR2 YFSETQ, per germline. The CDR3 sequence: CASSFGSGANVLTF. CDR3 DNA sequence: TGCGCCAGCAGCTTTGGGTCTGGGGCCAACGTCCTGACTTTC.

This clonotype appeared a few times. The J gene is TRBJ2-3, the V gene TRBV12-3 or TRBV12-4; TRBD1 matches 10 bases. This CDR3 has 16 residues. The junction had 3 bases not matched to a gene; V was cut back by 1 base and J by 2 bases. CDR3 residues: CASSLGGQGYTDTQYF. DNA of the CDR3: TGTGCCAGCAGTTTAGGGGGACAGGGGTACACAGATACGCAGTATTTT.